This T cell receptor (beta chain) was captured by sequencing in a study of blood T cell repertoires in COVID-19. Overall study context: Samples representing acute and convalescent COVID-19 were sourced from the United States, Italy and Spain. Sample material is recorded as cDNA or gDNA derived from T cells, B-cell-depleted T cells, or PBMCs.

Individuals drawn from 24 US areas were roughly 18 to 95 years old. Source study methods: Reference gene primer amplification in the assay estimated nucleated cell counts. Method: immunoSEQ multiplex PCR; TCRdb's copy keeps in-frame clones and lacks some. The D gene and trimming were derived from the DNA, and the V and J assignments and clone size from that table. This table holds 210,000 or so clones, approximately 90% found once. The specimen sequenced was PBMCs or T cells enriched from blood (not recorded which). This TCR derives from a man between 25 and 39 years old who had recovered from COVID-19.

Here the CDR3 reads CASSVTGQFPRRPPPIFGYTF. CDR3 DNA sequence: TGTGCCAGCAGCGTAACGGGACAGTTTCCAAGACGACCCCCCCCGATCTTTGGCTACACCTTC. The chain is built from TRBV9 and TRBJ1-2, with 7 bases fitting TRBD1. The CDR3 is 21 residues long. CDR1 and CDR2 from the germline V gene are SGDLS and YYNGEE. V was clipped by 1 base and J by 7 bases; unmatched bases: 28.